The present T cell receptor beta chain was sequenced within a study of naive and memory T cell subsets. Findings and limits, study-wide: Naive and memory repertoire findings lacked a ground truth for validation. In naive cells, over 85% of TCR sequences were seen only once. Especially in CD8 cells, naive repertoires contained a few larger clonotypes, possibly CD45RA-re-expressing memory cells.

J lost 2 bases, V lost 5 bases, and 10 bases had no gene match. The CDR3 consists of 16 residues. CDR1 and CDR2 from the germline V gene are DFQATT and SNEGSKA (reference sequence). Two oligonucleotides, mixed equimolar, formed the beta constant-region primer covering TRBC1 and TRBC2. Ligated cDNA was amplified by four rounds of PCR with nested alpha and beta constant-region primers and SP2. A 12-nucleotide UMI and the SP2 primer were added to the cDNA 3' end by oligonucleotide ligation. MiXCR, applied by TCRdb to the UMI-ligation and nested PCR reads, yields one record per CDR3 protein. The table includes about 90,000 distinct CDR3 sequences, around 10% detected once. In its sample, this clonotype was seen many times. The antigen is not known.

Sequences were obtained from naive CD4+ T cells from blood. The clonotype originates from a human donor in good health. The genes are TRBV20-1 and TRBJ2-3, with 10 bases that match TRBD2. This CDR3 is CSALDRAGGPTDTQYF. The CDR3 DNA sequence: TGCAGTGCTCTAGATCGAGCGGGAGGGCCCACAGATACGCAGTATTTT.